Given below is one T cell receptor beta chain in context. This record belongs to a study of T-cell memory formation after mild COVID-19. Whole-study context: Most TCR clusters belonged to a single donor.

V was pared by 4 bases and J by 13 bases, with 23 bases of the junction left unmatched. The CDR3 loop spans 17 amino acids. Per germline, CDR1 SGHRS and CDR2 YFSETQ. TCRdb re-analysed the 5' RACE reads in MiXCR, keeping a single row per CDR3 protein. The profile covers about 340,000 distinct CDR3 sequences, with roughly 13% appearing a single time and roughly a fifth taken by the ten largest. The sequenced sample was PBMCs or a T cell subset sorted from them (not recorded which). This receptor was identified in a man between 18 and 35 years old who had mild COVID-19 (a few samples of this study predate the infection). Cell type and time point are not known. The chain has TRBV5-1 and TRBJ1-2; 9 bases align to TRBD1. The CDR3 here is CASSHATIGPGQGPGTF. The CDR3 DNA follows: TGCGCCAGCAGCCACGCTACTATCGGCCCGGGACAGGGCCCCGGCACCTTC.